These T cell receptor beta chains were read from a single sample in a study of CD8 T cells in Susac syndrome. TCRdb itself ran the immunoSEQ multiplex PCR reads through MiXCR, one entry per CDR3 protein. The sample holds about 76,000 distinct CDR3 sequences; roughly 90% are singletons and the top ten take less than 0.55%. Input material: CD8+ T cells from PBMCs. The receptor source for this set is a human donor with multiple sclerosis. Both conserved end residues are part of each CDR3. The order of the fields is clone size, J gene, V gene, D gene, CDR3 DNA, CDR3 protein. A D gene is named only where the DNA matches it firmly. A clone size is listed for some rows: how often the clone was seen (once, few, many), or a class if it is expanded.

-,TRBJ1-1,TRBV6-2/TRBV6-3,-,TGTGCCAGCAGATCTAAGCGAGAAGCTTTCTTT,CASRSKREAFF
-,TRBJ1-5,TRBV27,TRBD1,TGTGCCAGCGGACAGGGGGCGCGACAGCCCCAGCATTTT,CASGQGARQPQHF
-,TRBJ2-7,TRBV29-1,-,TGCAGCGTGGAACTCAGGGATTCCTACGAGCAGTACTTC,CSVELRDSYEQYF
-,TRBJ2-2,TRBV9,-,TGTGCCAGCTCCCTTGGAGGGGGGGGGAACACCGGGGAGCTGTTTTTT,CASSLGGGGNTGELFF
-,TRBJ2-1,TRBV7-8,TRBD2,TGTGCCAGCAGCGTAGAGCGGGGGGGCCTCAATGAGCAGTTCTTC,CASSVERGGLNEQFF
-,TRBJ1-6,TRBV30,-,TGTGCCTGGAGTTATGACACCAACTCACCCCTCCACTTT,CAWSYDTNSPLHF
-,TRBJ2-1,TRBV27,-,TGTGCCAGCAGCCTCGCGGGACGGAGCCTAAATGAGCAGTTCTTC,CASSLAGRSLNEQFF
-,TRBJ2-4,TRBV2,-,TGTGCCAGCAGTGAAGAGGCAGGGGTAGCCAAAAACATTCAGTACTTC,CASSEEAGVAKNIQYF
-,TRBJ2-2,TRBV10-3,-,TGTGCCATCAGTGACGCCGGGCAGGCGGAAACCGGGGAGCTGTTTTTT,CAISDAGQAETGELFF
few,TRBJ2-1,TRBV28,-,TGTGCCAGCAGTTTATTTCCGGGAGCTTACAATGAGCAGTTCTTC,CASSLFPGAYNEQFF
-,TRBJ2-1,TRBV11-2,-,TGTGCCAGCAGCTTCCCCAGAGAGACTAACTCCTACAATGAGCAGTTCTTC,CASSFPRETNSYNEQFF
-,TRBJ1-2,TRBV2,-,TGTGCCAGCAACCCCGGCAGCTATGGCTACACCTTC,CASNPGSYGYTF
-,TRBJ2-7,TRBV19,-,TGTGCCAGTAGTATCTACATTTCCTACGAGCAGTACTTC,CASSIYISYEQYF
-,TRBJ2-1,TRBV29-1,TRBD2,TGCAGCGTTCTCGGGGGGGCCCTACTTCACAATGAGCAGTTCTTC,CSVLGGALLHNEQFF
-,TRBJ2-2,TRBV13,-,TGTGCCAGCAGCCCAGAAGACGGGGAGCTGTTTTTT,CASSPEDGELFF
-,TRBJ2-1,TRBV9,-,TGTGCCAGCAGCGGGTCTTACAATGAGCAGTTCTTC,CASSGSYNEQFF
-,TRBJ2-5,TRBV7-6,-,TGTGCCAGCAGGGGGATACAAGAGACCCAGTACTTC,CASRGIQETQYF
-,TRBJ2-3,TRBV5-4,-,TGTGCCAGCAGCTTGGACGGTGCAGGGACTGCCACAGATACGCAGTATTTT,CASSLDGAGTATDTQYF
-,TRBJ2-7,TRBV28,-,TGTGCCAGCAGAAGTAGGGGTTACGACGAGCAGTACTTC,CASRSRGYDEQYF
-,TRBJ2-3,TRBV27,TRBD1,TGTGCCAGCAGTCCCGGGACAGCCGACACAGATACGCAGTATTTT,CASSPGTADTDTQYF
-,TRBJ2-7,TRBV28,-,TGTGCCAGCAGTTTAGGGGGTGTCAATTTATCCTACGAGCAGTACTTC,CASSLGGVNLSYEQYF
once,TRBJ2-7,TRBV6-5,-,TGTGCCAGCAGTTACACCCTCCCGGGGCAGGGAGTCAACTACGAGCAGTACTTC,CASSYTLPGQGVNYEQYF
-,TRBJ2-3,TRBV14,-,TGTGCCAGCAGCCAATCTATCGCGGGGACCACAGATACGCAGTATTTT,CASSQSIAGTTDTQYF
-,TRBJ2-3,TRBV20-1,TRBD2,TGCAGTGCTAGAGAACCGGGACTAGCGGGGGCAGGCACAGATACGCAGTATTTT,CSAREPGLAGAGTDTQYF
-,TRBJ2-1,TRBV5-1,TRBD2,TGCGCCAGCAGCATAGCGGGAGCCTTCGATGAGCAGTTCTTC,CASSIAGAFDEQFF
-,TRBJ2-7,TRBV28,TRBD2,TGTGCCAGCAGTTCCGGGACTAGCGGAGCCAACTACGAGCAGTACTTC,CASSSGTSGANYEQYF
few,TRBJ2-7,TRBV4-3,TRBD2,TGCGCCAGCAGCCAAGCCAGCGGGAGGGCCCCCTACGAGCAGTACTTC,CASSQASGRAPYEQYF
-,TRBJ2-3,TRBV12-3/TRBV12-4,-,TGTGCCAGCACCTCCTTCGAGGGAGAAGGCACAGATACGCAGTATTTT,CASTSFEGEGTDTQYF
-,TRBJ1-6,TRBV5-1,-,TGCGCCAGCAGCTCCTCGACAGATCTCTTCTATAATTCACCCCTCCACTTT,CASSSSTDLFYNSPLHF
-,TRBJ2-3,TRBV28,TRBD2,TGTGCCAGCAGTTTCAGACTAGCGGGAGGGCCAGATACGCAGTATTTT,CASSFRLAGGPDTQYF
-,TRBJ1-1,TRBV7-9,TRBD1,TGTGCCAGCAGCGTTGGGAGGGACAGGGGATTCTTT,CASSVGRDRGFF
-,TRBJ2-1,TRBV12-3/TRBV12-4,TRBD2,TGTGCCAGCAGTTTCGGGCGGGAGTTGCTGTTCTTC,CASSFGRELLFF
-,TRBJ1-4,TRBV30,-,TGTGCCTGGAGTGCCTGGGGGGCTGAAAAACTGTTTTTT,CAWSAWGAEKLFF